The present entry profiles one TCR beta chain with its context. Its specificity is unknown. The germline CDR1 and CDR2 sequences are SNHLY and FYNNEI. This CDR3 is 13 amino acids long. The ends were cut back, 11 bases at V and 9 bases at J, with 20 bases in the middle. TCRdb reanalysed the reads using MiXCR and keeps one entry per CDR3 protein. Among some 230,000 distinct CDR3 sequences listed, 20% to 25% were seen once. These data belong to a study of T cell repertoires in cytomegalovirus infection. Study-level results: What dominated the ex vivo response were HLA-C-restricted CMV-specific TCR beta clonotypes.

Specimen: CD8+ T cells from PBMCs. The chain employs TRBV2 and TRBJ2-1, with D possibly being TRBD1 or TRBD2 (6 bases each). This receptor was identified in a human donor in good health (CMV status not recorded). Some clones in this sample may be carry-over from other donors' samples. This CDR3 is CAQGGDQGPEQFF. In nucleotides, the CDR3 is TGTGCCCAAGGAGGGGATCAGGGGCCTGAGCAGTTCTTC.